This T cell receptor (beta chain) was sequenced in a study of OX40 agonist ivuxolimab in advanced cancers. Findings and limits, study-wide: Antigen specificity remained undetermined for the expanded peripheral T cells.

Concerning this clone: The antigen is undetermined.

Measured with immunoSEQ multiplex PCR; TCRdb has only the in-frame clones, and not every one. The table shows tens of thousands of clones, with over 75% occurring only once. The V gene's germline CDR1 is MNHEY and CDR2 SVGAGI. The CDR3 spans 16 residues. V lost 2 bases and J 1 base, leaving 12 bases between the germline ends. V and J are TRBV6-5 and TRBJ1-5; D not certain. This sequence originates from an adult with an advanced solid tumor such as melanoma, head and neck, liver or kidney cancer. The sequences come from CD4+ or CD8+ T cells sorted from blood, collected in a trial of the OX40 agonist ivuxolimab. The DNA for the CDR3 is TGTGCCAGCAGTTACCAAGGGATCGGGAGCAATCAGCCCCAGCATTTT. The encoded protein is CASSYQGIGSNQPQHF.